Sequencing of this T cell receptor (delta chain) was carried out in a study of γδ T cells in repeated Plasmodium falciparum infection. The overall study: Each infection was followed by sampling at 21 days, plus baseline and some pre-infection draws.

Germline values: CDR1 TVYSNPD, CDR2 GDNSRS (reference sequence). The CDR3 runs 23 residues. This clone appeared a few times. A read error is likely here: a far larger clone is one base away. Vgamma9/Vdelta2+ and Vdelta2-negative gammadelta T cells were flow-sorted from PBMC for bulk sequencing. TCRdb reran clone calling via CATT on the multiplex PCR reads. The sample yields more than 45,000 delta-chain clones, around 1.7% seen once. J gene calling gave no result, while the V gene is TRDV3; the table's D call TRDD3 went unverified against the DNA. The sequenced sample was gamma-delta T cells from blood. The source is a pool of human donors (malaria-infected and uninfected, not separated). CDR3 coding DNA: TGTGCCATTAAGGGAGTCTTCCTACTTCCTTACTGGGGGACCCCGTCGTACACCGATAAACTCATCTTC. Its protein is CAIKGVFLLPYWGTPSYTDKLIF.